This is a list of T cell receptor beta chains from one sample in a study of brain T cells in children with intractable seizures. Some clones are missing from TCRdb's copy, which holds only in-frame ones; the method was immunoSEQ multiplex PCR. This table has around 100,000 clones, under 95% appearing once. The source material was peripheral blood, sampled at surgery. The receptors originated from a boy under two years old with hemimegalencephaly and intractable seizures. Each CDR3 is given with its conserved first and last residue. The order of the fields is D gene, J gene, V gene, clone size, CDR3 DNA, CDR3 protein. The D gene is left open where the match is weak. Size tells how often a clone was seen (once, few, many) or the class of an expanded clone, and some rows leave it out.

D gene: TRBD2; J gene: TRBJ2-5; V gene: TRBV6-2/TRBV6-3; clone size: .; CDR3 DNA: TGTGCCAGCAGTTACTCGGTACGACTAGCGGGAGCGGCCCAGTACTTC; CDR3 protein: CASSYSVRLAGAAQYF
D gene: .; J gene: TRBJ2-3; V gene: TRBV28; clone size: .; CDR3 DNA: TGTGCCAGCAGTTTCCCCGGACAGGGAGGGGGACACGCAGATACGCAGTATTTT; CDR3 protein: CASSFPGQGGGHADTQYF
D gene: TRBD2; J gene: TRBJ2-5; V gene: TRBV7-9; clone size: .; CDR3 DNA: TGTGCCAGCAGCTTAGATCAAAGCCCTAGCGGGAGTACGATGGAGACCCAGTACTTC; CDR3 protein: CASSLDQSPSGSTMETQYF
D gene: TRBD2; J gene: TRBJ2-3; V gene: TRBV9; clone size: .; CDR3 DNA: TGTGCCAGCAGTATCAGCGGGACTAGCACAGATACGCAGTATTTT; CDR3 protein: CASSISGTSTDTQYF
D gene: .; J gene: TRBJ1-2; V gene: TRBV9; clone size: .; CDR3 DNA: TGTGCCAGCAGCCCTGGGGGGGGTATCTACGGCTACACCTTC; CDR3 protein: CASSPGGGIYGYTF
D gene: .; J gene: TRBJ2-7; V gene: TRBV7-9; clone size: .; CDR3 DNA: TGTGCCAGCAGCTTATCGGACCTTCCCTACGAGCAGTACTTC; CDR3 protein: CASSLSDLPYEQYF
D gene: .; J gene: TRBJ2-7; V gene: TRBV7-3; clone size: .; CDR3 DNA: TGTGCCAGCAGCGCCGGGGGAGAGCAGTACTTC; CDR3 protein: CASSAGGEQYF
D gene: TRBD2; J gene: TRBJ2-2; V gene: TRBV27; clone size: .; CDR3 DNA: TGTGCCAGCAGTTTGGTCCTAGCGGGAGGAGCCGGGGAGCTGTTTTTT; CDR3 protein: CASSLVLAGGAGELFF
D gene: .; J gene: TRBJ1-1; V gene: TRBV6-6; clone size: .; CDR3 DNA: TGTGCCAGCAGTTACTCTGGGGGCTACACTGAAGCTTTCTTT; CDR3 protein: CASSYSGGYTEAFF
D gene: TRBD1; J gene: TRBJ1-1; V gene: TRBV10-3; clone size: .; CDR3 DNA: TGTGCCATCAGGGAAGCTGGACAGGGGTACACTGAAGCTTTCTTT; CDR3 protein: CAIREAGQGYTEAFF
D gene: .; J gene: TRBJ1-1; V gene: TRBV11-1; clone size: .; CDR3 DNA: TGTGCCAGCAGCTTAAGCGACCTTGGGTGGAACACTGAAGCTTTCTTT; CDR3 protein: CASSLSDLGWNTEAFF
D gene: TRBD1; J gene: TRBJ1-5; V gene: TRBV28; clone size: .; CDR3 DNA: TGTGCCAGCAGTTTTGTCGGACAGGGCCGTAATCAGCCCCAGCATTTT; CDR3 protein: CASSFVGQGRNQPQHF
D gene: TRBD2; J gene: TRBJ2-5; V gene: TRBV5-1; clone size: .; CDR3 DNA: TGCGCCAGCAGCTTCCCAGCGGGAGTTTCTAACACACAAGAGACCCAGTACTTC; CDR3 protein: CASSFPAGVSNTQETQYF
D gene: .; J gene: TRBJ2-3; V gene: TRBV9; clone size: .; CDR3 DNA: TGTGCCAGCAGCGTTGAACCGGGACCCAGAGGCGCAGATACGCAGTATTTT; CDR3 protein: CASSVEPGPRGADTQYF
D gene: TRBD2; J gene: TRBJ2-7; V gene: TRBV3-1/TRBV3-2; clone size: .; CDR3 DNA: TGTGCCAGCAGCCAAGATCTAGCGGGGGCCTACGAGCAGTACTTC; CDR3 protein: CASSQDLAGAYEQYF
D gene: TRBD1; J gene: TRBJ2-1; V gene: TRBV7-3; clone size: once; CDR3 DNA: TGTGCCAGCAGCTTAGGGACAGTCTACAATGAGCAGTTCTTC; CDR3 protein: CASSLGTVYNEQFF
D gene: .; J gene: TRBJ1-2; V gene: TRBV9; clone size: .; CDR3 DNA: TGTGCCAGCAGCGGGGGGCCGGGCAGGAACTATGGCTACACCTTC; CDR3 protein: CASSGGPGRNYGYTF
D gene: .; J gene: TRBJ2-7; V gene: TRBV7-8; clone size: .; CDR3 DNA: TGTGCCAGCAGCTTTGGGCAGTCCTACGAGCAGTACTTC; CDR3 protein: CASSFGQSYEQYF
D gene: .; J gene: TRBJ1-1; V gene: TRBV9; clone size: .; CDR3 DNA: TGTGCCAGCAGCGTATGGATCTCCGGCACTGAAGCTTTCTTT; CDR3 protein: CASSVWISGTEAFF
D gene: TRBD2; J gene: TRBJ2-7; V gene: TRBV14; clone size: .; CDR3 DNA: TGTGCCAGCAGCCAAGCTCAGGGTCTAGCGGGTGGACTCTACGAGCAGTACTTC; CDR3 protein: CASSQAQGLAGGLYEQYF
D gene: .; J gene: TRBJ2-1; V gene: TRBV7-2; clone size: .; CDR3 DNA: TGTGCCAGCAGCTTAGTTCCCGGGTATAGAGAGCAGTTCTTC; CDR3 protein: CASSLVPGYREQFF
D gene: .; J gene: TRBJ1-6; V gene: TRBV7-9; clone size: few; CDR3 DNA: TGTGCCAGCCGCTTAGCGCACGGGGGTACACCCCTCCACTTT; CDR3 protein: CASRLAHGGTPLHF
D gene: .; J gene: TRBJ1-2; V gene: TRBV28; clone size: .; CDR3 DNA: TGTGCCAGCAACATAGTAGGGGCTGGCTACACCTTC; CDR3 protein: CASNIVGAGYTF
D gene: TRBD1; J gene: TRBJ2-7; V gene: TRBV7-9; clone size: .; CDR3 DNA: TGTGCCAGCAGCTACCCCCCGACAGGGGGCGAGCAGTACTTC; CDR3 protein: CASSYPPTGGEQYF
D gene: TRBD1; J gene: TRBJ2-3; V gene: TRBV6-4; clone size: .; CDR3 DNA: TGTGCCAGCAGTGCGGGACAGGGGGCAGATACGCAGTATTTT; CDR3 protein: CASSAGQGADTQYF
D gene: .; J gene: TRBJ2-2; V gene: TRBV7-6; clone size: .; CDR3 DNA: TGTGCCAGCACCCTCACGCCGTCCCAGGGGACCGGGGAGCTGTTTTTT; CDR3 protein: CASTLTPSQGTGELFF
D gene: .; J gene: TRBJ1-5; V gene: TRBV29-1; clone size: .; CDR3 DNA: TGCAGCGTTGAGGAGGGGGGGAGCAATCAGCCCCAGCATTTT; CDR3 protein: CSVEEGGSNQPQHF
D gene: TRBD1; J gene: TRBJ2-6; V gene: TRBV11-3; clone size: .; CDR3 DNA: TGTGCCAGCAGCTTAGAGGGGGACCGGGACAGATACTCTGGGGCCAACGTCCTGACTTTC; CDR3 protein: CASSLEGDRDRYSGANVLTF
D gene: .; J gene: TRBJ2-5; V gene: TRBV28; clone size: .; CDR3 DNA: TGTGCCAGCAGTCCCTCCGAGGGAGGCCCCCTAGAGACCCAGTACTTC; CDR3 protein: CASSPSEGGPLETQYF
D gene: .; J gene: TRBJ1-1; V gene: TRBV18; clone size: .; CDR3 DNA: TGTGCCAGCTCACCAATCGTAGGGCTGGGCACTGAAGCTTTCTTT; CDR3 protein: CASSPIVGLGTEAFF
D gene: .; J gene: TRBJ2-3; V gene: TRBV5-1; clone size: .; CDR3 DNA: TGCGCCAGCAGCTTGGGACCCGGCCCCGATACGCAGTATTTT; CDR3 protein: CASSLGPGPDTQYF
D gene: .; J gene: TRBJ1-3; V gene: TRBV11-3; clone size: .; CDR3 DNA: TGTGCCAGCAGCTTGCAGGGAGGAAACACCATATATTTT; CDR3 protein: CASSLQGGNTIYF
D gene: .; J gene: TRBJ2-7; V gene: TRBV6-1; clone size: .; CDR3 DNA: TGTGCCAGCAGTGAAGAGGTGGGACTGGGCTACGAGCAGTACTTC; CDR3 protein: CASSEEVGLGYEQYF
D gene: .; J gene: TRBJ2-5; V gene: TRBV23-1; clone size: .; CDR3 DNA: TGCGCCAGCAGTCAACTAGTCCAAGAGACCCAGTACTTC; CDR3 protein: CASSQLVQETQYF
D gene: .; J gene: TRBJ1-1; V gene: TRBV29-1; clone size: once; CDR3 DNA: TGCAGCGCAGAAGGGCCCAGGGGTGGTTGGGACACTGAAGCTTTCTTT; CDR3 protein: CSAEGPRGGWDTEAFF
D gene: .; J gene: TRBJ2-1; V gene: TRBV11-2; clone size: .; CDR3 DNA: TGTGCCAGCAGCTTAGTGGCCAAGGAGAATGAGCAGTTCTTC; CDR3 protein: CASSLVAKENEQFF
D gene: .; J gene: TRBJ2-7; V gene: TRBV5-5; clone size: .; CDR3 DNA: TGTGCCAGCAGCTTGTGGGCCAGCTCCTTCTACGAGCAGTACTTC; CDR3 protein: CASSLWASSFYEQYF
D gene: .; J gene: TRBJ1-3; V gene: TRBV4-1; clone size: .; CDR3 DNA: TGCGCCAGCAGCCAAGAAGACAGGAGGTGGGGTAGAAACACCATATATTTT; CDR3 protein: CASSQEDRRWGRNTIYF
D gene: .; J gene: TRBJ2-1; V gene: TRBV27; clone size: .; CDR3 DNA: TGTGCCAGCAGTCCCCGCTACAATGAGCAGTTCTTC; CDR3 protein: CASSPRYNEQFF
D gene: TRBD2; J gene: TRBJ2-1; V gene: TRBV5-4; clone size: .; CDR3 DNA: TGTGCCAGCAGCTTGGGCCGACGGGGGGGCTACAATGAGCAGTTCTTC; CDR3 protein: CASSLGRRGGYNEQFF
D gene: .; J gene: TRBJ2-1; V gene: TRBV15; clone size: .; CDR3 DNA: TGTGCCACCAGCACCGGGGGCGCGTACAATGAGCAGTTCTTC; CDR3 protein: CATSTGGAYNEQFF
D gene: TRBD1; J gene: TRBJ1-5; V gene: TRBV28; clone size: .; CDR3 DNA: TGTGCCAGCAGTTTAACAACAGGGGGCCAGCCCCAGCATTTT; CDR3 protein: CASSLTTGGQPQHF
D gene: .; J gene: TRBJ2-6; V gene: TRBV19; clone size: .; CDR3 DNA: TGTGCCAGTAGTATAGAGGAGAGGGCTGGGGCCAACGTCCTGACTTTC; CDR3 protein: CASSIEERAGANVLTF
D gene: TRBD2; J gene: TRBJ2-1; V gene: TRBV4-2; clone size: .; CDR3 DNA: TGTGCCAGCAGCCAAGTGTCAGGGTGGGCACTAGCGGGCCCCTGGCAGTTCTTC; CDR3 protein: CASSQVSGWALAGPWQFF
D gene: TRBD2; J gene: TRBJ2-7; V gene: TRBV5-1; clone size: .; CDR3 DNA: TGCGCCAGCAGCTTGGTTGGTAGCGGGACCCCCCACGAGCAGTACTTC; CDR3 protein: CASSLVGSGTPHEQYF
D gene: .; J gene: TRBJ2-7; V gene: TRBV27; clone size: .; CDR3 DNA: TGTGCCAGCAGTCTTCGTGGCGGTTCCTACGAGCAGTACTTC; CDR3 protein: CASSLRGGSYEQYF
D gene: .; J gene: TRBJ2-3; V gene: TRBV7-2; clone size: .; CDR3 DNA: TGTGCCAGCAGCTTAGCTCCCCTACGCACAGATACGCAGTATTTT; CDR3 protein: CASSLAPLRTDTQYF
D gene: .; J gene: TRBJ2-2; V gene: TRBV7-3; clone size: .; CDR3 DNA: TGTGCCAGCAGCGCCCGACTAACCGGGGAGCTGTTTTTT; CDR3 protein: CASSARLTGELFF
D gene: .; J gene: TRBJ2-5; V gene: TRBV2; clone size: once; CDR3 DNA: TGTGCCAGCAGTGATATAGGCTTGGAGGAAGAGACCCAGTACTTC; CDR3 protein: CASSDIGLEEETQYF
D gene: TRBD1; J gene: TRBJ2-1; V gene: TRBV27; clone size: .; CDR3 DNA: TGTGCCAGCAGTTTGAGGGACAGATCCTACAATGAGCAGTTCTTC; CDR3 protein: CASSLRDRSYNEQFF
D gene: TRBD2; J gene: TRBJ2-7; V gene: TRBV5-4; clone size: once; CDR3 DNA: TGTGCCAGCAGCGCCGGGACTAGCGGATTCTCCTACGAGCAGTACTTC; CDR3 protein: CASSAGTSGFSYEQYF
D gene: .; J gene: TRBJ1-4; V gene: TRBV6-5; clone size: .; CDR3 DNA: TGTGCCAGCAGGCCACCTGGGGGATCTAATGAAAAACTGTTTTTT; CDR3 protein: CASRPPGGSNEKLFF
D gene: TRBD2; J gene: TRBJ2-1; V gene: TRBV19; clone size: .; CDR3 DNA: TGTGCCAGTAGTATCCCAACTAGCGAAGAGCAGTTCTTC; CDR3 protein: CASSIPTSEEQFF
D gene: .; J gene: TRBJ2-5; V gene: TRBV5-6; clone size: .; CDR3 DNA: TGTGCCAGCAGCTTGGAGGGCAGAACGGAGACCCAGTACTTC; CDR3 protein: CASSLEGRTETQYF
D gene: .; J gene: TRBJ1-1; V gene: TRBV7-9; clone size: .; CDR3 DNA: TGTGCCAGCAGCTCATCAGGGGCAGGGTACACTGAAGCTTTCTTT; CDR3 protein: CASSSSGAGYTEAFF
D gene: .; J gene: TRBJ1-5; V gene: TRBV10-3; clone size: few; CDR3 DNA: TGTGCCATCAGTGAGTACGGCGGGGGGCAGCCCCAGCATTTT; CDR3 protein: CAISEYGGGQPQHF
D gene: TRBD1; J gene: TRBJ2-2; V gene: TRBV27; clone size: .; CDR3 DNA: TGTGCCAGCAGTTTCAGGGACAGGGGGCTCAACAGGCGGTGGACCGGGGAGCTGTTTTTT; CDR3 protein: CASSFRDRGLNRRWTGELFF